What follows are 8 T cell receptor beta chains derived from one specimen sequenced in a study of control samples from healthy donors and cancer patients. Some clones are missing from TCRdb's copy, which holds only in-frame ones; the method was immunoSEQ multiplex PCR. The sample consists of some 82,000 clones, approximately 89% of them appearing once. The sequenced material came from blood. These TCRs come from a man aged 50 or older in good health.

In its sample, this clone was seen many times. The chain couples TRBV7-2 to TRBJ1-5, with D maybe TRBD1 (5 bases). The CDR3 has 16 amino acids. The germline CDR1 and CDR2 sequences are SGHTA and FQGNSA. V lost 1 base and J lost 3, with 13 bases in between. The CDR3 is CASSLVGQGSNQPQHF. CDR3 in DNA: TGTGCCAGCAGCTTAGTAGGGCAGGGCTCCAATCAGCCCCAGCATTTT.

The rearrangement uses TRBV3-1 (or the pseudogene TRBV3-2) and TRBJ2-1, with TRBD2 matching over 9 bases. V dropped 0 bases and J dropped 0; count of bases not matched to a gene: 6. Germline V gene sequence: CDR1 LGHDT, CDR2 YNNKEL (reference sequence). CDR3 length: 18 amino acids. The CDR3 here is CASSQDRLAVTSYNEQFF. The CDR3 DNA sequence: TGTGCCAGCAGCCAAGATAGACTAGCGGTTACCTCCTACAATGAGCAGTTCTTC.

The rearrangement uses TRBV18 and TRBJ1-1; D ambiguous. V dropped 3 bases and J dropped 2 bases, with 10 bases sitting between them. Germline assignment: CDR1 KGHSH and CDR2 LQKENI. The CDR3 has 14 residues. CDR3 bases: TGTGCCAGCTCACCTGAGTTTACAAACACTGAAGCTTTCTTT. Amino acids: CASSPEFTNTEAFF.

This chain uses TRBV7-9 with TRBJ2-7; 12 nucleotides align to TRBD2. The ends lost 5 bases at V and 2 bases at J; junction bases unmatched: 4. Germline loops: CDR1 SEHNR, CDR2 FQNEAQ (reference sequence). The CDR3 sequence is 15 residues long. This chain's CDR3 is CASSATSGRPYEQYF. The DNA for the CDR3 is TGTGCCAGCAGCGCTACTAGCGGGAGGCCCTACGAGCAGTACTTC.

This clone was recorded once. V gene TRBV11-2 combines with J gene TRBJ2-7; no firm D call. V was trimmed by 2 bases and J by 4 bases, leaving 9 bases between them. Germline CDR1 reads SGHAT; CDR2 reads FQNNGV. The CDR3 extends over 13 amino acids. The CDR3 bases are TGTGCCAGCAGCTTATCACAGCTTTACGAGCAGTACTTC. Its protein product is CASSLSQLYEQYF.

The chain is built from TRBV18 and TRBJ1-5; D is uncertain. Germline assignment: CDR1 KGHSH and CDR2 LQKENI. The CDR3 runs to 14 residues. The V end lost 1 base, the J end lost 5 bases, and 9 bases lay between the germline ends. In DNA, the CDR3 is TGTGCCAGCTCACCACTGCCCGGGGATCAGCCCCAGCATTTT. It translates to CASSPLPGDQPQHF.

The chain uses TRBV15 and TRBJ1-1; D not resolved. The germline gives CDR1 LNHNV, CDR2 YYDKDF (reference sequence). V was pared by 0 bases and J by 2 bases, with 13 bases between. The length of the CDR3 is 16 residues. In DNA, the CDR3 is TGTGCCACCAGCAGAGATAGGTCAGGCACCAACACTGAAGCTTTCTTT. It is translated as CATSRDRSGTNTEAFF.

This chain connects TRBV11-3 to TRBJ2-5; TRBD2 might be the D (6 bases). CDR1 SGHNT and CDR2 YENEEA come from the germline V gene. V was trimmed by 5 bases and J by 4 bases, leaving 14 bases between them. This CDR3 is built from 14 residues. As DNA, the CDR3 is TGTGCCAGCAGCCATACTGGAGGGGCAGAGACCCAGTACTTC. It codes for CASSHTGGAETQYF.